These T cell receptor beta chains were read from a single sample in a study of shared clonotypes between healthy human individuals. Sequencing was performed with immunoSEQ multiplex PCR; in TCRdb, only in-frame clones are kept and a portion is missing. The table records some 1,100,000 clones, 78% of them present only once. What was sequenced was memory CD4+ T cells from PBMCs. All receptors come from a man aged 18 to 30 in good health. Some clones in this sample may be carry-over from other donors' samples. Each CDR3 is given with its conserved first and last residue. Each record gives: CDR3 length, V gene, clone size, J gene, CDR3 protein. Not every row has a clone size; where given, it reads once, few, many or a size class.

>15|TRBV19|-|TRBJ1-1
CASKEGSSLNTEAFF
>12|TRBV19|-|TRBJ1-5
CASAGWDQPQHF
>15|TRBV11-2|many|TRBJ2-1
CASSLGAGGYNEQFF
>14|TRBV6-5|-|TRBJ1-5
CASRQLTGNQPQHF
>15|TRBV7-2|-|TRBJ2-5
CASSLHGGRGETQYF
>12|TRBV2|-|TRBJ2-7
CASSPGDRALPF
>16|TRBV5-4|-|TRBJ2-5
CASSSGTSGTWGSQYF
>15|TRBV5-1|-|TRBJ2-3
CASSPGQIKGDTQYF
>17|TRBV2|many|TRBJ2-3
CASSEARFQTLTDTQYF
>14|TRBV11-2|-|TRBJ2-6
CASSLRSGANVLTF
>14|TRBV5-4|once|TRBJ1-2
CASSVGTGGYGYTF
>17|TRBV5-4|-|TRBJ2-6
CASSLAVSRSGANVLTF
>13|TRBV11-1|-|TRBJ2-5
CASSRPESGGRDF
>13|TRBV28|few|TRBJ2-3
CASSFSATDTQYF
>14|TRBV5-4|few|TRBJ1-5
CASSFSGSNQPQHF
>16|TRBV1|-|TRBJ2-7
CTSSPPGTESSYEQYF
>19|TRBV7-9|-|TRBJ2-1
CASSPPPSGGMSSYNEQFF
>15|TRBV5-5|once|TRBJ1-5
CASSLEGASRWPQHF
>18|TRBV5-4|once|TRBJ1-1
CASSPTSTGPRGWTEAFF
>14|TRBV30|many|TRBJ1-1
CAWSRSDLNTEAFF
>18|TRBV5-1|-|TRBJ2-3
CASSLQAGLAGGVDTQYF
>14|TRBV2|-|TRBJ1-2
CASRPGTGGMFYTF
>17|TRBV12-5|-|TRBJ2-1
CASGLTLGLAGAGEQFF
>16|TRBV7-2|-|TRBJ1-5
CASSSSPDRVIQPQHF
>18|TRBV21-1|-|TRBJ2-7
CASSKFPSVVEEYYEQYF
>16|TRBV7-2|-|TRBJ2-4
CASSEQSRAAKNIQYF
>14|TRBV28|few|TRBJ1-2
CASSPRRQGRGYTF
>14|TRBV6-1|-|TRBJ2-3
CASSPRASGDTQYF
>19|TRBV9|few|TRBJ2-2
CASSPEGTSGRLYTGELFF
>15|TRBV10-2|-|TRBJ1-4
CASSARTSQGEKLFF
>13|TRBV5-1|-|TRBJ2-1
CASFPGGLSEQFF
>14|TRBV6-5|-|TRBJ1-1
CASSYRKGRTEAFF
>14|TRBV28|-|TRBJ1-1
CASSSNDGNTEAFF
>14|TRBV10-3|many|TRBJ1-5
CATGGKVSNQPQHF
>13|TRBV16|-|TRBJ1-2
CASSQGRTYGYTF
>15|TRBV15|-|TRBJ2-7
CATSRGEGQTYEQYF
>15|TRBV14|few|TRBJ2-7
CASSQVGGPSYEQYF
>17|TRBV11-3|-|TRBJ2-7
CASSPPPPTGGSYEQYF
>13|TRBV14|-|TRBJ2-1
CASSHLVYNEQFF
>14|TRBV19|-|TRBJ2-7
CASRVRAGVYEQYF
>16|TRBV7-8|-|TRBJ2-5
CASSLFSAGGLETQYF
>16|TRBV5-1|-|TRBJ2-5
CASSLLGQGAGETQYF
>14|TRBV11-2|few|TRBJ2-3
CASSLSFGTDTQYF
>16|TRBV19|-|TRBJ1-5
CASSTRPFTTNQPQHF
>18|TRBV5-1|-|TRBJ2-7
CASSLEGLAGLSSYEQYF
>15|TRBV6-5|-|TRBJ1-5
CASRAGTGSNQPQHF
>14|TRBV5-1|many|TRBJ2-7
CASSLESRAGEQYF
>13|TRBV9|-|TRBJ1-1
CASSPRQDTEAFF
>14|TRBV29-1|-|TRBJ2-7
CSVADSRRDYEQYF
>15|TRBV29-1|-|TRBJ2-6
CSVEGQGSGANVLTF
>11|TRBV6-5|-|TRBJ1-2
CASRRGGLYAF
>15|TRBV7-2|-|TRBJ1-4
CASSLGGRDNEKLFF
>12|TRBV19|-|TRBJ2-1
CASSISRLEQFF
>16|TRBV27|-|TRBJ2-7
CASRYKGQASSYEQYF
>14|TRBV5-8|-|TRBJ2-5
CASSYARSVGTQYF
>17|TRBV7-2|-|TRBJ2-7
CASSPFARGLLGEEQYF
>14|TRBV28|-|TRBJ2-7
CASRPPGFTYEQYF